This T cell receptor beta chain was recovered during a study of tissue T cells after allogeneic stem cell transplantation (dated by TCRdb to 2022 to 2024). With respect to the entire study: Using research autopsies of patients with and without GVHD, plus mouse models of GVHD, the study profiled TCR beta repertoires across many tissues. The human arm was conducted as a prospective observational study, and neither blinding nor randomization was performed.

The research as a whole found: Within patients, how anatomically similar the tissues were was a key factor in shaping TCR repertoire composition, regardless of disease or transplant status. In both patients and mice, T cells from blood and spleen covered only a limited part of the TCR repertoire found in tissues. Sampling depth was acknowledged as a limitation, and the patient cohort was both small and clinically heterogeneous. Only a few T cell clones appeared in more than one patient, yet motif-based clustering showed tissue-specific repertoire signatures that were shared between patients. The study did not establish which tissue TCRs were alloreactive or antigen-specific, and some clones may have been host cells that persisted.

The time point label, as the study defines it: mouse harvest day 7 after allogeneic transplant. Mouse grafts consisting of 10^7 T-cell-depleted bone marrow cells combined with 10^6 splenic CD5+ T cells were administered by tail vein injection. GVHD in mice was modeled with a major MHC-mismatch B6 (H2b) into BALB/c (H2d) model, and tissues were profiled at day 7 or 14. On day 7 or 14 post-transplant, mouse tissues and retro-orbital blood were harvested with separate sterile tools for each animal, and livers were flushed before harvest. Before genomic DNA isolation with the DNeasy Blood & Tissue Kit, mouse tissues were minced with razor blades in buffered saline. This clone occurred a few times. It has no known antigen specificity. Gene names and germline sequences here are all drawn from mouse data. The read ends 1 residue before the CDR3 terminus; that terminus is restored from the germline J gene.

V and J are truncated by 0 bases and 1 base respectively, leaving an intervening sequence of 1 base. From the germline V gene, CDR1 is KGHTA and CDR2 is FRNEEI. Including the terminal cysteine and phenylalanine, the CDR3 comprises 13 residues. The 36 bases shown cover part of the CDR3, and their frame starts at base 1. The protocol used for the library was the immunoSEQ multiplex PCR assay. Adaptive Biotechnologies performed the TCRbeta CDR3 sequencing at survey depth and reported CDR3 sequences, V/J genes, productive frequency and template counts. Amplification of TCR beta CDR3 regions was performed from genomic DNA rather than from RNA. On the study's bioinformatics: Jensen-Shannon divergence served to quantify pairwise repertoire overlap between tissues, with 0 meaning identical and 1 meaning complete divergence. Tissues were grouped by single-linkage agglomerative hierarchical clustering of pairwise JSD values, and the clustering results were shown as dendrograms. GLIPH2 was applied to all patient samples using simulation_depth 1000, kmer_min_depth 3, and cdr3_length_cutoff 8, and only groups with more than two unique CDR3s were retained. A standardized tissue-overlap score extrapolated Jaccard GLIPH-group overlap across patients to a standard repertoire size of 1000 clones. Linear mixed-effect models, with tissue as a fixed effect and individual as a random effect, were used to test how diversity related to clinical or experimental variables. TCRdb carries this immuneACCESS record with in-frame sequences only. Its versions omit some clonotypes, under half of them owing to an unresolved V gene in the studies checked, with the rest unexplained. That table supplies the V and J calls and clone size; D and trimming were determined from the DNA. Counted in this sample were 4,000 to 4,500 clones; 59% of them appeared once. 25% to 35% of the sample is taken by the ten largest.

This TCR was recovered from a female BALB/c mouse given C57BL/6 T cells with graft-versus-host disease after an allogeneic hematopoietic cell transplant. What was sequenced was spleen. The V gene is TRBV24 and the J gene is TRBJ2-1; the D gene remains uncertain. The CDR3 sequence is CASSLYNYAEQFF. The DNA read from the CDR3 is TGTGCCAGCAGTCTGTACAACTATGCTGAGCAGTTC.